Included here is one T cell receptor (beta chain) sequence, with context. Antigen unknown. The length of the CDR3 is 18 residues. V was shortened by 3 bases and J by 1 base, with 19 bases between the two germline ends. The germline CDR1 and CDR2 sequences are MDHEN and SYDVKM. The record originates from a study of shared clonotypes between healthy human individuals. Study-level findings and limits: Larger estimated richness was generally seen in naive subsets than in memory subsets. Lower generation probabilities were found for non-shared clonotypes than for those shared by all four donors.

Those who donated, Caucasian adults without exception, all lived in Nashville, Tennessee. Authors' methods: Junction-only immunoSEQ sequences carried no quality scores, so filtering differed. Assay used: immunoSEQ multiplex PCR; TCRdb lists only in-frame clones, some missing. The DNA gave D and trimming, while V, J and clone size come from that table. There are over 700,000 clones in the sample; over 55% occur only once, and under 2% lies in the top ten. The TCR comes from a woman aged 25 to 45 in good health. The sequenced sample was memory CD4+ T cells sorted from blood. Indicated subset: CD45RA-negative fraction. The chain employs TRBV28 and TRBJ1-5; D might be TRBD1 (5 bases). The CDR3 protein is CASSFMNLGVVSNQPQHF. The DNA for the CDR3 is TGTGCCAGCAGTTTTATGAACCTAGGGGTTGTAAGCAATCAGCCCCAGCATTTT.